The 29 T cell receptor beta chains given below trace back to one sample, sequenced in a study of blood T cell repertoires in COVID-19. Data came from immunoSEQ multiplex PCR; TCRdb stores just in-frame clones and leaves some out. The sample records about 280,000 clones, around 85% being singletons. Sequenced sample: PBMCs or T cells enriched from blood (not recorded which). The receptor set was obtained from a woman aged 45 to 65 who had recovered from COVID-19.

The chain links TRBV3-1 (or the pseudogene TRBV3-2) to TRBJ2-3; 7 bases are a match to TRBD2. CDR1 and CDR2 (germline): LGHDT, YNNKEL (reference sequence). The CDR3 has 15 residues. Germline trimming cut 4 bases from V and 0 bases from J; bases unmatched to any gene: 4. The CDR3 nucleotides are TGTGCCAGCAGCCCCGGGGGGATGAGCACAGATACGCAGTATTTT. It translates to CASSPGGMSTDTQYF.

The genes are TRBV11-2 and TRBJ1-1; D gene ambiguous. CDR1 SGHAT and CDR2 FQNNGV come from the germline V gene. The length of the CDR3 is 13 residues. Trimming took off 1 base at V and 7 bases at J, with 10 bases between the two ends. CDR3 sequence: CASSLVVGGEAFF. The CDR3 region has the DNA TGTGCCAGCAGCTTAGTAGTAGGCGGTGAAGCTTTCTTT.

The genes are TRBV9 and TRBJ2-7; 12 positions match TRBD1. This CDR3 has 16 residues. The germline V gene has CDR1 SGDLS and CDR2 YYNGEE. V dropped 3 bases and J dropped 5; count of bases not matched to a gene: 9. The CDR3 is CASSGQSGTGGHEQYF. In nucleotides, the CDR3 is TGTGCCAGCAGCGGACAGTCCGGGACAGGGGGCCACGAGCAGTACTTC.

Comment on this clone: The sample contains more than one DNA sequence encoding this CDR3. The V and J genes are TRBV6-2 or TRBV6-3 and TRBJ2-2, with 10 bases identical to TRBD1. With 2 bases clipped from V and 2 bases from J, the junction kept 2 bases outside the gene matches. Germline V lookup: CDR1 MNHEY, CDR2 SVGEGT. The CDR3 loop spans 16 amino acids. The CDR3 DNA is TGTGCCAGCAGTTACGGGGACAGGGGAAACACCGGGGAGCTGTTTTTT. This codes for CASSYGDRGNTGELFF.

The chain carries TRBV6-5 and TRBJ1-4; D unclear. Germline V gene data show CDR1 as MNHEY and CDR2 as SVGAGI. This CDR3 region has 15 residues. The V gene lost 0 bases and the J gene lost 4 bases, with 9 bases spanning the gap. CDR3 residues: CASSYSSTGNEKLFF. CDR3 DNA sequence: TGTGCCAGCAGTTACTCATCAACCGGTAATGAAAAACTGTTTTTT.

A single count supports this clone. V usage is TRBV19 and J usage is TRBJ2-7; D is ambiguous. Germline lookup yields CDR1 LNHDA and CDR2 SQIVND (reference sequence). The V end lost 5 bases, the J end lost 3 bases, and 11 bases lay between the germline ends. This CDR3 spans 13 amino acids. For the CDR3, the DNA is TGTGCCAGTAGTCCCGGGTCCTACTACGAGCAGTACTTC. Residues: CASSPGSYYEQYF. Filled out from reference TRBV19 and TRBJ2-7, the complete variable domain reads DGGITQSPKYLFRKEGQNVTLSCEQNLNHDAMYWYRQDPGQGLRLIYYSQIVNDFQKGDIAEGYSVSREKKESFPLTVTSAQKNPTAFYLCASSPGSYYEQYFGPGTRLTVT.

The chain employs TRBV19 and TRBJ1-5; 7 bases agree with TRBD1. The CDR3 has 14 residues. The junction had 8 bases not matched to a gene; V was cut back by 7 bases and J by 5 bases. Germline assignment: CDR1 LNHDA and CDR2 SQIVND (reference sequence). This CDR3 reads CASTPFTGDQPQHF. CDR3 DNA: TGTGCCAGTACCCCCTTCACAGGGGATCAGCCCCAGCATTTT.

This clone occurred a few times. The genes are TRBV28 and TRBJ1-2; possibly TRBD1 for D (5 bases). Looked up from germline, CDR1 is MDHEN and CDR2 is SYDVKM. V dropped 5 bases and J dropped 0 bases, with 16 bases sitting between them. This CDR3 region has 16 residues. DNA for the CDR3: TGTGCCAGCAGTAGGAGCCCTAGACAGTCTAACTATGGCTACACCTTC. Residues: CASSRSPRQSNYGYTF.

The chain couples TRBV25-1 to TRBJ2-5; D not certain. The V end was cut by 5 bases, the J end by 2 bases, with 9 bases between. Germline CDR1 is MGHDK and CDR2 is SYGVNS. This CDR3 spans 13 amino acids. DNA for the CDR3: TGTGCCAGCAGTCAAACAGATCAAGAGACCCAGTACTTC. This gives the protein CASSQTDQETQYF. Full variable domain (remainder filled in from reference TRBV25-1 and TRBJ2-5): EADIYQTPRYLVIGTGKKITLECSQTMGHDKMYWYQQDPGMELHLIHYSYGVNSTEKGDLSSESTVSRIRTEHFPLTLESARPSHTSQYLCASSQTDQETQYFGPGTRLLVL.

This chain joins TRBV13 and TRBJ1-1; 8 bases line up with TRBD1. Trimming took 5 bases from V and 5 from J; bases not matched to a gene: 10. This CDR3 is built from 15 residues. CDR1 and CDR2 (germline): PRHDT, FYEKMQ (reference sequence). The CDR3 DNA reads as TGTGCCAGCAGCCAAGTTGGCAGGGGGCAAACTGAAGCTTTCTTT. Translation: CASSQVGRGQTEAFF.

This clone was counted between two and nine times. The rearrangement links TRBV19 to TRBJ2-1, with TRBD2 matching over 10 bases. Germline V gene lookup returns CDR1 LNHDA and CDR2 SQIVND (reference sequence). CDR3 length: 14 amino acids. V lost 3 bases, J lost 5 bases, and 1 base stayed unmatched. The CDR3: CASSMGTSDNEQFF. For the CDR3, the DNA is TGTGCCAGTAGTATGGGGACTAGCGACAATGAGCAGTTCTTC.

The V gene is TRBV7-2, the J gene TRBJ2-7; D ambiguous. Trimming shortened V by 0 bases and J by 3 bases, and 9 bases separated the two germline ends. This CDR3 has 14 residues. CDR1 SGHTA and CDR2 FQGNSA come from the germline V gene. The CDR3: CASSLARSIYEQYF. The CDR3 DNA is TGTGCCAGCAGCTTAGCGCGGTCGATCTACGAGCAGTACTTC.

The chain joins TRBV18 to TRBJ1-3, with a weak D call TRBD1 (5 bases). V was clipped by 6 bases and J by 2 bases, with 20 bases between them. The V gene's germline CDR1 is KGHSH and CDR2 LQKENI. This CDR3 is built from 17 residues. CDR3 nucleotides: TGTGCCAGCTCTCCCAGGTCCCGGGACTCTACTGGAAACACCATATATTTT. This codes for CASSPRSRDSTGNTIYF.

CDR3 protein: CAWNPGQGYEQYF. DNA for the CDR3: TGTGCCTGGAACCCGGGACAGGGCTACGAGCAGTACTTC. The rearrangement links TRBV30 to TRBJ2-7, with 9 bases matching TRBD1. Germline V gene sequence: CDR1 GTSNPN, CDR2 SVGIG (reference sequence). The CDR3 consists of 13 residues. Unmatched junction bases numbered 4, after V lost 4 bases and J lost 3 bases.

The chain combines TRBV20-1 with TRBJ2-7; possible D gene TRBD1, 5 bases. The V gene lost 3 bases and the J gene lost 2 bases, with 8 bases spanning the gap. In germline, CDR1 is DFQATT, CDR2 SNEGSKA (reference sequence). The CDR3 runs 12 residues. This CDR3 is CSASLRAYEQYF. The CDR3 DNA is TGCAGTGCTAGTCTCAGGGCCTACGAGCAGTACTTC.

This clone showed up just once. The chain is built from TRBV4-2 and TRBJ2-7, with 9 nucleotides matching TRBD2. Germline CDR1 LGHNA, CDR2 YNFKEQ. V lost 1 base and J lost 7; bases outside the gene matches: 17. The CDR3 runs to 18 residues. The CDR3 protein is CASSQASFRLAAPGEQYF. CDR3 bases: TGTGCCAGCAGCCAAGCCTCTTTTAGACTAGCGGCCCCAGGGGAGCAGTACTTC.

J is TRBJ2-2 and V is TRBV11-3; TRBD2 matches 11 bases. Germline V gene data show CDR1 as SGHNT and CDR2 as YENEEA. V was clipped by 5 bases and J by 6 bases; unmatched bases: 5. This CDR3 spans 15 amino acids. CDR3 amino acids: CASSPTSGSAGELFF. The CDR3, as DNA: TGTGCCAGCAGCCCAACTAGCGGGAGCGCCGGGGAGCTGTTTTTT.

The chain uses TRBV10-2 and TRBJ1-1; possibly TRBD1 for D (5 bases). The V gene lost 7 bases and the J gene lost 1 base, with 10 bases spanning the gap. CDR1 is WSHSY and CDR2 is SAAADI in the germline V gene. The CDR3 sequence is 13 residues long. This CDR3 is CASKGVANTEAFF. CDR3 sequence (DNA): TGCGCCAGCAAAGGGGTCGCGAACACTGAAGCTTTCTTT.

CDR3 sequence: CACKLGVNTEAFF. The CDR3 nucleotides are TGTGCCTGCAAATTGGGAGTAAACACTGAAGCTTTCTTT. V usage is TRBV30 and J usage is TRBJ1-1; D not certain. Germline V gene data show CDR1 as GTSNPN and CDR2 as SVGIG (reference sequence). This CDR3 spans 13 amino acids. Trimming removed 6 bases from V and 2 bases from J, with 13 bases in between.

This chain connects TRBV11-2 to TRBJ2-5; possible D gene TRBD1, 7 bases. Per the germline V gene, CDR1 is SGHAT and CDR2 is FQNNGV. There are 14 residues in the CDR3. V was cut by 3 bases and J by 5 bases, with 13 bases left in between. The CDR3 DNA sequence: TGTGCCAGCAGCTTCCTCCAGGGGGGCGAGACCCAGTACTTC. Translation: CASSFLQGGETQYF.

CDR3 sequence (DNA): TGTGCCAGCAGCCCACTCCAGGGGAGGCAGTACTTC. Its translation: CASSPLQGRQYF. The chain links TRBV11-2 to TRBJ2-7; possible D gene TRBD1, 6 bases. The length of the CDR3 is 12 residues. Germline V gene lookup returns CDR1 SGHAT and CDR2 FQNNGV. Trimming removed 5 bases from V and 9 bases from J, with 14 bases in between.

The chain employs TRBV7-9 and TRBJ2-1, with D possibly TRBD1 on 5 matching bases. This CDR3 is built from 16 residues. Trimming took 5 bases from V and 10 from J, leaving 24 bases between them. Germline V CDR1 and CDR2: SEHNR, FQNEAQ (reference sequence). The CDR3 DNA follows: TGTGCCAGCAGCCCAGAGTTCCAGGCCCTGCAGGGAGAGCAGTTCTTC. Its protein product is CASSPEFQALQGEQFF.

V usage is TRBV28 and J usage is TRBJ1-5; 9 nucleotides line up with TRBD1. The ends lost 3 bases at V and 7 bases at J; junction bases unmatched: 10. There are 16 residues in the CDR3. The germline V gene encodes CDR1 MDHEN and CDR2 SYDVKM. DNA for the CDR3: TGTGCCAGCAGTTTGTCCGGGACAGGGTCGGGGCAGCCCCAGCATTTT. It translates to CASSLSGTGSGQPQHF.

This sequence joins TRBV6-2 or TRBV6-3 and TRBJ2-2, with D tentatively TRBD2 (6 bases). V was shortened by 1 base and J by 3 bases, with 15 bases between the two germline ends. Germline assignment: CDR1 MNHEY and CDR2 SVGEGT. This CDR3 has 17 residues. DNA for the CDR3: TGTGCCAGCAGTTACTGGGCGGGGAGGACTTACACCGGGGAGCTGTTTTTT. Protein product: CASSYWAGRTYTGELFF.

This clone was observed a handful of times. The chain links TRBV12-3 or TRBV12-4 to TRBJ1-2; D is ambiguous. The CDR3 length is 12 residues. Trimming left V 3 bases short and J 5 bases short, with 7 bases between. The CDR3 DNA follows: TGTGCCAGCAGTTTCGGGGTTTATGGCTACACCTTC. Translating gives CASSFGVYGYTF.

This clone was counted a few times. The CDR3 loop reads CASSTTGTRGINEQFF. The CDR3, as DNA: TGTGCCAGTAGTACAACCGGGACAAGGGGGATCAATGAGCAGTTCTTC. The genes are TRBV19 and TRBJ2-1; D possibly corresponds to TRBD1 (6 bases). Trimming took off 4 bases at V and 6 bases at J, with 19 bases between the two ends. Germline CDR1 reads LNHDA; CDR2 reads SQIVND (reference sequence). The CDR3 has 16 residues.

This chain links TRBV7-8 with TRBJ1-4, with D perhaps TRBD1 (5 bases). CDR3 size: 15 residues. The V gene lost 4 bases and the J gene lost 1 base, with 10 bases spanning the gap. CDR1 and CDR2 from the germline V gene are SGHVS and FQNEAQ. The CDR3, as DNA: TGTGCCAGCAGCTCCTACAGGTTAACTAATGAAAAACTGTTTTTT. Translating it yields CASSSYRLTNEKLFF.

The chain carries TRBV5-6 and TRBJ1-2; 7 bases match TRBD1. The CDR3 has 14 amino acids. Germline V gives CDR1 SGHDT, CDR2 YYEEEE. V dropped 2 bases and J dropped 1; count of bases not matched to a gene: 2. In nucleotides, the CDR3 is TGTGCCAGCAGCTTCCGGGACAGTAACTATGGCTACACCTTC. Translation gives CASSFRDSNYGYTF.

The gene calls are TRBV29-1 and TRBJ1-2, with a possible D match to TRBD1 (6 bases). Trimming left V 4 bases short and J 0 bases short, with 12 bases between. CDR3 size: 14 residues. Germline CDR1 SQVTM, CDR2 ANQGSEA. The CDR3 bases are TGCAGCGTTGTCGGCCCAGGGGCTAACTATGGCTACACCTTC. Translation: CSVVGPGANYGYTF.